A single sample gave rise to the 24 T cell receptor beta chains below, sequenced in a study of cytomegalovirus exposure and HLA in healthy donors. A multiplex PCR was run with 60 Vbeta primers and 13 Jbeta primers. TCRdb's table, derived via immunoSEQ multiplex PCR, lists solely in-frame clones and lacks some. The sample has 140,000 to 150,000 clones, over 65% seen once; the top ten hold about 2.9%. Source material: PBMCs. These TCRs come from a man in his forties in good health and CMV-seropositive.

The CDR3 region is CASRRGGDSPLHF. The CDR3 region has the DNA TGTGCCAGCAGGCGTGGGGGCGATTCACCCCTCCACTTT. The V gene is TRBV28, the J gene TRBJ1-6, with a tentative D call TRBD1 (6 bases). The CDR3 loop spans 13 amino acids. V lost 6 bases and J 8 bases, leaving 11 bases between the germline ends. Germline CDR1 and CDR2: MDHEN and SYDVKM.

A few counts support this clone. V is TRBV7-8 and J is TRBJ2-1; TRBD1 matches at 9 bases. Germline assignment: CDR1 SGHVS and CDR2 FQNEAQ. Losses at the gene ends were 5 bases for V and 6 bases for J; bases not matched to a gene: 14. The CDR3 length is 17 residues. CDR3 coding DNA: TGTGCCAGCAGCCCAAGAGCCGGGACAGGGTTGCCCAATGAGCAGTTCTTC. As protein: CASSPRAGTGLPNEQFF.

This clone appeared a few times. The chain uses TRBV29-1 and TRBJ1-1; D call uncertain. Trimming left V 7 bases short and J 0 bases short, with 9 bases between. This CDR3 is 12 amino acids long. Germline V lookup: CDR1 SQVTM, CDR2 ANQGSEA. The CDR3 sequence: CSAQTVNTEAFF. CDR3 in DNA: TGCAGCGCGCAAACAGTGAACACTGAAGCTTTCTTT.

This clone was observed a handful of times. The chain couples TRBV5-1 to TRBJ2-3, with TRBD2 identical over 9 bases. The length of the CDR3 is 17 residues. V trimming: 0 bases; J trimming: 4 bases; junction bases outside the gene matches: 9. In germline, CDR1 is SGHRS, CDR2 YFSETQ. DNA for the CDR3: TGCGCCAGCAGCTTGGCCAGTATAGTAGCGGGAGCAGATACGCAGTATTTT. It encodes CASSLASIVAGADTQYF.

This clone was picked up many times. This chain connects TRBV9 to TRBJ2-1; D is possibly TRBD1 (5 bases). The germline V and J ends were trimmed by 0 bases and 4 bases, with 8 bases remaining between them. The CDR3 covers 14 residues. Germline CDR1 reads SGDLS; CDR2 reads YYNGEE. The CDR3 DNA reads as TGTGCCAGCAGCGTAGAAGGGGAATACAATGAGCAGTTCTTC. This translates into CASSVEGEYNEQFF.

There are a few counts of this clone. The V and J genes are TRBV20-1 and TRBJ1-1, with a weak D call TRBD1 (5 bases). Per the germline V gene, CDR1 is DFQATT and CDR2 is SNEGSKA (reference sequence). V was clipped by 6 bases and J by 5 bases, with 10 bases between them. This CDR3 region has 11 residues. The CDR3 bases are TGCAGTGCGCGGGGGTGGACTGAAGCTTTCTTT. Protein sequence: CSARGWTEAFF.

This clone was observed a few times. The CDR3 spells CASSYSSNNEQFF. Written as DNA, the CDR3 is TGTGCCAGCAGTTACTCTAGCAACAATGAGCAGTTCTTC. The chain recombines TRBV6-5 with TRBJ2-1; D is ambiguous. The CDR3 is 13 residues long. The V and J ends lost 0 bases and 5 bases respectively, with 5 bases between them. Per germline, CDR1 MNHEY and CDR2 SVGAGI.

The rearrangement links TRBV19 to TRBJ1-1, with D possibly TRBD1 on 6 matching bases. Per germline, CDR1 LNHDA and CDR2 SQIVND (reference sequence). Trimming stripped 5 bases from V and 1 base from J, with 11 bases between. This CDR3 is built from 14 residues. This CDR3 is CASSEQGRNTEAFF. The CDR3 nucleotides read TGTGCCAGTAGTGAACAGGGCAGGAACACTGAAGCTTTCTTT.

The chain joins TRBV2 to TRBJ2-6; D gene ambiguous. This CDR3 has 15 amino acids. The germline gives CDR1 SNHLY, CDR2 FYNNEI. Trimming removed 4 bases from V and 2 bases from J, with 9 bases in between. DNA of the CDR3: TGTGCCAGCAGTGTTGAGCATCCTGGGGCCAACGTCCTGACTTTC. Translation: CASSVEHPGANVLTF.

The CDR3 DNA sequence: TGTGCCAGCAGTTACTCAGGGGATAGCAATCAGCCCCAGCATTTT. This sequence encodes CASSYSGDSNQPQHF. The chain has TRBV6-6 and TRBJ1-5; a weak D match, TRBD1 (5 bases). Germline V gene sequence: CDR1 MNHNY, CDR2 SVGAGI (reference sequence). The CDR3 has 15 residues. Trimming shortened V by 0 bases and J by 0 bases, and 6 bases separated the two germline ends.

This clone was seen only a few times. The chain has TRBV6-6 and TRBJ2-5; TRBD1 matches at 8 bases. The DNA matches TRBJ2-7 better at its end, which makes the J call doubtful. The CDR3 covers 14 residues. Per germline, CDR1 MNHNY and CDR2 SVGAGI (reference sequence). CDR3 amino acids: CASSLIGQGYEQYF. CDR3 sequence (DNA): TGTGCCAGCAGTCTCATCGGACAGGGTTACGAGCAGTACTTC.

J is TRBJ1-4 and V is TRBV28, with 7 bases matching TRBD1. Germline trimming cut 6 bases from V and 8 bases from J; bases unmatched to any gene: 9. The length of the CDR3 is 14 residues. CDR1 MDHEN and CDR2 SYDVKM come from the germline V gene. Written as DNA, the CDR3 is TGTGCCAGCAGCCAGGGGGGCAGGGAAGAAAAACTGTTTTTT. This codes for CASSQGGREEKLFF.

This sequence joins TRBV6-6 and TRBJ2-5; D uncertain. Germline V gene lookup returns CDR1 MNHNY and CDR2 SVGAGI (reference sequence). The CDR3 covers 15 residues. Trimming took off 2 bases at V and 1 base at J, with 11 bases between the two ends. The CDR3: CASSYQANPQETQYF. The CDR3 coding sequence is TGTGCCAGCAGTTACCAAGCGAATCCCCAAGAGACCCAGTACTTC.

The chain combines TRBV2 with TRBJ2-7; 8 bases agree with TRBD1. V lost 6 bases to trimming and J lost 5 bases; unmatched junction nucleotides: 3. Germline assignment: CDR1 SNHLY and CDR2 FYNNEI. The CDR3 length is 12 residues. The CDR3 loop reads CASRQGVHEQYF. The CDR3 DNA reads as TGTGCCAGCAGACAGGGGGTCCACGAGCAGTACTTC.

This clone was detected once. The V call is TRBV5-6, the J call TRBJ1-2, with D unresolved. Trimming cost V 5 bases and J 4 bases, with 18 bases left between them. Germline loops: CDR1 SGHDT, CDR2 YYEEEE. The CDR3 consists of 15 residues. This CDR3 reads CASSSPVPAGYGYTF. The CDR3 DNA follows: TGTGCCAGCAGTTCCCCCGTCCCAGCGGGCTATGGCTACACCTTC.

J is TRBJ1-3 and V is TRBV6-1, with unresolved D. Germline V gene lookup returns CDR1 MNHNS and CDR2 SASEGT. The CDR3 totals 14 residues. V was clipped by 1 base and J by 2 bases, with 6 bases between them. Here the CDR3 DNA reads TGTGCCAGCAGTGAAGGAGGCCCTGGAAACACCATATATTTT. Its translation is CASSEGGPGNTIYF.

The V call is TRBV21-1, the J call TRBJ2-7; the D segment call TRBD2 is taken from the table without a DNA check. TRBV21-1 is flagged as a pseudogene. The CDR3 extends over 19 amino acids. The DNA for the CDR3 is TGTGCCAGCAGCCAAAGTAAGAAAGCGGGAGAGGTTCGGGTTGACGAGCAGTACTTC. Translated, it gives CASSQSKKAGEVRVDEQYF.

This clone has more than one count but fewer than ten. This chain uses TRBV9 with TRBJ2-7, with D possibly TRBD2 on 6 matching bases. The CDR3 totals 15 residues. From germline, CDR1 is SGDLS and CDR2 YYNGEE. V gave up 0 bases and J gave up 6 bases, with 16 bases separating them. The CDR3: CASSVVPGSGGEQYF. In nucleotides, the CDR3 is TGTGCCAGCAGCGTAGTACCCGGGAGTGGAGGCGAGCAGTACTTC.

V and J are TRBV2 and TRBJ2-7; 9 positions match TRBD2. The germline V gene encodes CDR1 SNHLY and CDR2 FYNNEI. The V and J ends lost 7 bases and 7 bases, in that order; junction bases with no gene match: 17. The length of the CDR3 is 16 residues. The chain's CDR3 is CASTEGPLAGGGEQYF. The DNA of the CDR3 is TGTGCCAGCACCGAGGGGCCACTAGCGGGCGGCGGGGAGCAGTACTTC. The entire variable domain, with the rest obtained from reference TRBV2 and TRBJ2-7, is as follows: EPEVTQTPSHQVTQMGQEVILRCVPISNHLYFYWYRQILGQKVEFLVSFYNNEISEKSEIFDDQFSVERPDGSNFTLKIRSTKLEDSAMYFCASTEGPLAGGGEQYFGPGTRLTVT.

CDR3 in amino acids: CASSQGQGAYEQYF. Here the CDR3 DNA reads TGTGCCAGCAGTCAGGGACAGGGGGCCTACGAGCAGTACTTC. The chain is built from TRBV2 and TRBJ2-7, with TRBD1 identical over 11 bases. Germline CDR1 and CDR2: SNHLY and FYNNEI. The CDR3 sequence is 14 residues long. The trim removed 5 bases at V and 2 bases at J, leaving 2 bases unmatched.

This chain links TRBV5-1 with TRBJ2-1, with 10 nucleotides matching TRBD1. The germline gives CDR1 SGHRS, CDR2 YFSETQ. This CDR3 spans 15 amino acids. V gave up 0 bases and J gave up 7 bases; unmatched junction bases: 4. The CDR3: CASSLARDRGNEQFF. CDR3 in DNA: TGCGCCAGCAGCTTGGCCCGGGACAGGGGAAATGAGCAGTTCTTC.

The V and J genes are TRBV4-1 and TRBJ2-4, with D tentatively TRBD1 (6 bases). The CDR3 runs 16 residues. V was trimmed by 0 bases and J by 0 bases, leaving 9 bases between them. CDR1 and CDR2 from the germline V gene are MGHRA and YSYEKL. This chain's CDR3 is CASSQDMGAAKNIQYF. CDR3 nucleotide sequence: TGCGCCAGCAGCCAAGATATGGGGGCAGCCAAAAACATTCAGTACTTC.

The V call is TRBV5-4, the J call TRBJ2-7, with 10 nucleotides matching TRBD2. The CDR3 sequence is 15 residues long. The V gene's germline CDR1 is SGHNT and CDR2 YYREEE (reference sequence). V lost 3 bases and J lost 7; bases outside the gene matches: 10. As DNA, the CDR3 is TGTGCCAGCAGCTCATTAGCGGGGGGTGCGGGGGAGCAGTACTTC. Translated: CASSSLAGGAGEQYF. Drawing the rest from reference TRBV5-4 and TRBJ2-7, the complete variable domain is ETGVTQSPTHLIKTRGQQVTLRCSSQSGHNTVSWYQQALGQGPQFIFQYYREEENGRGNFPPRFSGLQFPNYSSELNVNALELDDSALYLCASSSLAGGAGEQYFGPGTRLTVT.

The rearrangement links TRBV11-2 to TRBJ2-1; the D is unclear. The germline V gene has CDR1 SGHAT and CDR2 FQNNGV. V was pared by 1 base and J by 5 bases, with 9 bases between. CDR3 size: 14 residues. CDR3 sequence reads: CASSLGSFDNEQFF. In nucleotides, the CDR3 is TGTGCCAGCAGCTTAGGTTCCTTTGACAATGAGCAGTTCTTC.